Presented here are 30 T cell receptor beta chains from one specimen sequenced in a study of T cells in Graves' hyperthyroidism and ophthalmopathy. There were TCR beta CDR3 regions amplified from RNA transcripts. Primed by the HTBI set, a first-round RT-PCR was run on the TCR CDR3. From the multiplex PCR reads, TCRdb called clonotypes with MiXCR, one entry per CDR3 protein. The profile covers 490,000 or so distinct CDR3 sequences, with just under 20% appearing a single time and over 45% taken by the ten largest. Sample: blood. Receptor source: a man aged 35-49 years with Graves' ophthalmopathy.

This clonotype was observed at least ten times. The junction differs from germline at one of its ends, possibly a read error. In nucleotides, the CDR3 is TGTGCCAGCAGCTTAGGTCAGAACACCGGGGAGCTGTTTTTT. Translation: CASSLGQNTGELFF. The chain uses TRBV5-1 and TRBJ2-2; D gene ambiguous. This CDR3 is built from 14 residues. In germline, CDR1 is SGHRS, CDR2 YFSETQ.

The V call is TRBV11-1, the J call TRBJ2-6; possible D gene TRBD1, 7 bases. Germline V lookup: CDR1 SGHAT, CDR2 FQDESV (reference sequence). The CDR3 loop spans 17 amino acids. The V end lost 2 bases, the J end lost 2 bases, and 13 bases lay between the germline ends. CDR3 sequence reads: CASSLRQGGPGANVLTF. CDR3 nucleotide sequence: TGTGCCAGCAGCTTACGACAGGGAGGCCCTGGGGCCAACGTCCTGACTTTC.

This clonotype was seen many times. The chain recombines TRBV2 with TRBJ2-7; 10 positions match TRBD2. Germline V gene sequence: CDR1 SNHLY, CDR2 FYNNEI. The CDR3 runs to 14 residues. V was clipped by 4 bases and J by 3 bases; unmatched bases: 3. CDR3 in DNA: TGTGCCAGCAGTGGACCTAGCGGGAGCTACGAGCAGTACTTC. It yields the protein CASSGPSGSYEQYF.

This clonotype was picked up a small number of times. The chain carries TRBV4-2 and TRBJ2-7; tentative D call: TRBD2 (5 bases). Between the trimmed V and J ends, which lost 1 base and 4 bases, there was a span of 20 bases. Germline-derived CDR1 and CDR2 are LGHNA and YNFKEQ. The CDR3 is 17 residues long. The CDR3 DNA is TGTGCCAGCAGCCAAGGGAGAAGTCGGGAATTCCAGTACGAGCAGTACTTC. Translating it yields CASSQGRSREFQYEQYF.

J is TRBJ1-6 and V is TRBV14; 7 bases match TRBD1. With V trimmed by 1 base and J by 9 bases, 6 bases remained unmatched. The CDR3 loop spans 15 amino acids. CDR1 and CDR2 (germline): SGHDN, FVKESK. This CDR3 reads CASSQVDREGSPLHF. CDR3 in DNA: TGTGCCAGCAGCCAAGTCGACAGGGAAGGTTCACCCCTCCACTTT.

The chain carries TRBV6-5 and TRBJ2-3, with 7 bases identical to TRBD1. The CDR3 is 17 amino acids. V gave up 4 bases and J gave up 0 bases; unmatched junction bases: 10. Germline V CDR1 and CDR2: MNHEY, SVGAGI. CDR3 DNA: TGTGCCAGCAGTTTCAGGGGGTTTAGCGCTAGCACAGATACGCAGTATTTT. It specifies CASSFRGFSASTDTQYF.

The V gene is TRBV4-1, the J gene TRBJ2-7, with D unclear. CDR1 MGHRA and CDR2 YSYEKL come from the germline V gene. This CDR3 is 14 amino acids long. V lost 4 bases, J lost 1 base, and 11 bases lay in between. CDR3 loop: CASSLEILSYEQYF. The CDR3 DNA reads TGCGCCAGCAGCCTAGAAATCTTATCCTACGAGCAGTACTTC.

Ten or more counts support this clonotype. The chain links TRBV30 to TRBJ1-2, with 9 bases identical to TRBD1. Trimming at V came to 2 bases and at J to 6 bases, leaving 4 bases not matched to a gene. Germline-derived CDR1 and CDR2 are GTSNPN and SVGIG (reference sequence). The CDR3 totals 13 residues. The CDR3 DNA sequence: TGTGCCTGGAGTCCGGGACAGGGAAATGGCTACACCTTC. Translation gives CAWSPGQGNGYTF.

The V and J genes are TRBV11-2 and TRBJ1-2; TRBD1 agrees at 10 bases. The J segment lost 8 bases and the V segment lost 5 bases, leaving 5 bases of the junction unmatched. Germline lookup yields CDR1 SGHAT and CDR2 FQNNGV. This CDR3 has 13 residues. The CDR3 DNA reads TGTGCCAGCAGCCAAGGGACAGGGGTCGGCTACACCTTC. This encodes CASSQGTGVGYTF.

This clonotype was observed a few times. The chain links TRBV7-6 to TRBJ2-5, with a weak D call TRBD1 (8 bases). This CDR3 has 15 amino acids. V was trimmed by 4 bases and J by 7 bases, leaving 19 bases between them. Looked up from germline, CDR1 is SGHVS and CDR2 is FNYEAQ. In nucleotides, the CDR3 is TGTGCCAGCAGCTCCCCGACAGGGGCGGGGGCGACCCAGTACTTC. Translating it yields CASSSPTGAGATQYF.

The chain employs TRBV18 and TRBJ2-5; no clear D gene. There are 11 residues in the CDR3. The V gene lost 2 bases and the J gene lost 5 bases, with 3 bases spanning the gap. Germline V gene sequence: CDR1 KGHSH, CDR2 LQKENI. The CDR3 bases are TGTGCCAGCTCACCAATGGAGACCCAGTACTTC. It specifies CASSPMETQYF.

This sequence joins TRBV6-2 or TRBV6-3 and TRBJ1-1; possible D gene TRBD1, 5 bases. The germline V gene encodes CDR1 MNHEY and CDR2 SVGEGT. The CDR3 runs 13 residues. V lost 7 bases and J 3 bases, leaving 12 bases between the germline ends. The CDR3 DNA sequence: TGTGCCAGCACAGCGGGGGTAGACACTGAAGCTTTCTTT. Translated: CASTAGVDTEAFF.

In its sample, this clonotype was seen many times. The chain couples TRBV5-5 to TRBJ2-1; D remains ambiguous. Trimming removed 2 bases at V and 8 bases at J, with 5 bases between. The CDR3 loop spans 11 amino acids. The germline gives CDR1 SGHKS, CDR2 YYEKEE (reference sequence). For the CDR3, the DNA is TGTGCCAGCAGCTTTTCCGATGAGCAGTTCTTC. Translated: CASSFSDEQFF.

This clonotype was counted a few times. This chain links TRBV12-5 with TRBJ1-1; D not resolved. V was trimmed by 7 bases and J by 8 bases, leaving 20 bases between them. Looked up from germline, CDR1 is LGHNT and CDR2 is FRNRAP. The CDR3 is 14 residues long. The CDR3 DNA is TGTGCTAGTGCCGTACCCCCCCACTTGGCAGAAGCTTTCTTT. Encoded protein: CASAVPPHLAEAFF.

The rearrangement joins TRBV5-1 to TRBJ1-2; tentatively, D is TRBD1 (6 bases). V was pared by 2 bases and J by 0 bases, with 20 bases between. CDR1 and CDR2 (germline): SGHRS, YFSETQ. The CDR3 consists of 18 residues. This CDR3 reads CASSLTAPLRDTNYGYTF. The CDR3 bases are TGCGCCAGCAGCTTAACAGCCCCGTTACGGGACACTAACTATGGCTACACCTTC.

This clonotype has at least ten counts. The V and J genes are TRBV4-2 and TRBJ2-3, with TRBD2 matching 7 bases. The V gene end was trimmed by 4 bases and the J gene end by 0 bases; junction bases not matched to a gene: 4. Germline V gives CDR1 LGHNA, CDR2 YNFKEQ. The CDR3 is 15 residues long. The CDR3 nucleotides are TGTGCCAGCAGCCGGGGAGGGGTGAGCACAGATACGCAGTATTTT. This encodes CASSRGGVSTDTQYF.

This chain connects TRBV19 to TRBJ1-1; D call uncertain. Germline CDR1 is LNHDA and CDR2 is SQIVND (reference sequence). V was trimmed by 5 bases and J by 4 bases, leaving 17 bases between them. The CDR3 is 15 residues long. For the CDR3, the DNA is TGTGCCAGTAGTTTCACAGAGTCTCGGGTCACTGAAGCTTTCTTT. This encodes CASSFTESRVTEAFF.

In its sample, this clonotype was seen a few times. The CDR3 nucleotides are TGTGCCAGCAGCTCCGGGACAGCAACTAATGAAAAACTGTTTTTT. Protein: CASSSGTATNEKLFF. The V call is TRBV7-9, the J call TRBJ1-4; 7 bases map to TRBD1. The CDR3 loop spans 15 amino acids. Germline V gene sequence: CDR1 SEHNR, CDR2 FQNEAQ (reference sequence). V was clipped by 4 bases and J by 0 bases; unmatched bases: 2.

In this sample, this clonotype turned up many times. V is TRBV18 and J is TRBJ1-3, with unresolved D. The CDR3 spans 14 residues. Trimming took 3 bases from V and 3 from J, leaving 9 bases between them. The germline gives CDR1 KGHSH, CDR2 LQKENI. CDR3: CASSPFSGGNTIYF. The CDR3 DNA sequence: TGTGCCAGCTCACCGTTCTCCGGTGGAAACACCATATATTTT.

This clonotype occurred many times. The rearrangement links TRBV5-1 to TRBJ1-5; no clear D gene. The CDR3 runs to 15 residues. The V end was cut by 0 bases, the J end by 0 bases, with 7 bases between. Germline assignment: CDR1 SGHRS and CDR2 YFSETQ. CDR3 region: CASSLGGNSNQPQHF. Written as DNA, the CDR3 is TGCGCCAGCAGCTTGGGCGGGAATAGCAATCAGCCCCAGCATTTT.

This clonotype was recorded at least ten times. The gene calls are TRBV7-2 and TRBJ2-1, with D tentatively TRBD2 (7 bases). From germline, CDR1 is SGHTA and CDR2 FQGNSA. V gave up 2 bases and J gave up 9 bases, with 8 bases separating them. This CDR3 contains 12 residues. DNA for the CDR3: TGTGCCAGCAGCTTAAGGGGGGGTGAGCAGTTCTTC. Protein: CASSLRGGEQFF.

This clonotype was recorded a few times. Relative to the germline gene, one junction end is altered; a read error may explain this. CDR3 amino acids: CASSLVGGDYGYTF. The CDR3 coding sequence is TGTGCCAGCAGCTTGGTCGGGGGGGACTATGGCTACACCTTC. The chain joins TRBV5-1 to TRBJ1-2; TRBD1 might be the D (5 bases). Per germline, CDR1 SGHRS and CDR2 YFSETQ. The CDR3 has 14 amino acids.

This clonotype has a count of ten or more. This sequence joins TRBV3-1 and TRBJ2-1; D assignment may be TRBD1 or TRBD2 (6 bases each). CDR1 is LGHDT and CDR2 is YNNKEL in the germline V gene (reference sequence). Trimming pared 0 bases from V and 5 bases from J, leaving 14 bases between. This CDR3 spans 16 amino acids. The CDR3 bases are TGTGCCAGCAGCCAAGATGGGGGGCGGTCCAACAATGAGCAGTTCTTC. This translates into CASSQDGGRSNNEQFF.

This clonotype was picked up a small number of times. The chain uses TRBV7-9 and TRBJ1-2, with D perhaps matching TRBD1 (6 bases). CDR3 size: 13 residues. The germline gives CDR1 SEHNR, CDR2 FQNEAQ (reference sequence). V was pared by 7 bases and J by 6 bases, with 15 bases between. This CDR3 is CASIEGGPDGYTF. The CDR3 DNA sequence: TGTGCCAGCATCGAGGGGGGTCCTGATGGCTACACCTTC. Based on the CDR3 plus reference TRBV7-9 and TRBJ1-2, the full variable domain is DTGVSQNPRHKITKRGQNVTFRCDPISEHNRLYWYRQTLGQGPEFLTYFQNEAQLEKSRLLSDRFSAERPKGSFSTLEIQRTEQGDSAMYLCASIEGGPDGYTFGSGTRLTVV.

The chain recombines TRBV6-9 with TRBJ2-6, with D tentatively TRBD1 or TRBD2 (6 bases each). The germline V and J ends were trimmed by 5 bases and 0 bases, with 20 bases remaining between them. The germline gives CDR1 MNHGY, CDR2 SVAAGI. The CDR3 has 19 residues. CDR3 sequence (DNA): TGTGCCAGCAGTCTCTTCGGGGGCAGGATTCACTCTGGGGCCAACGTCCTGACTTTC. Residues: CASSLFGGRIHSGANVLTF.

There are a few counts of this clonotype. The V and J genes are TRBV20-1 and TRBJ2-7; D might be TRBD2 (5 bases). The CDR3 has 15 residues. Trimming stripped 0 bases from V and 0 bases from J, with 12 bases between. CDR1 and CDR2 (germline): DFQATT, SNEGSKA (reference sequence). The CDR3 protein is CSAREASPFSYEQYF. The CDR3 DNA reads TGCAGTGCTAGAGAGGCTAGCCCCTTCTCCTACGAGCAGTACTTC.

The DNA of the CDR3 is TGTGCCAGCAGCTTAGATCTTAACTCTGGAAACACCATATATTTT. Translating gives CASSLDLNSGNTIYF. The chain is built from TRBV7-6 and TRBJ1-3; D gene ambiguous. Per the germline V gene, CDR1 is SGHVS and CDR2 is FNYEAQ. The CDR3 length is 15 residues. V was cut by 1 base and J by 0 bases, with 7 bases left in between.

This clonotype was seen a handful of times. The chain links TRBV12-3 or TRBV12-4 to TRBJ2-7, with D perhaps TRBD2 (6 bases). The V gene lost 5 bases and the J gene lost 2 bases, with 10 bases spanning the gap. The CDR3 has 13 residues. The chain's CDR3 is CASSGGVPYEQYF. Written as DNA, the CDR3 is TGTGCCAGCAGTGGCGGGGTTCCCTACGAGCAGTACTTC.

This clonotype was observed a few times. CDR3 sequence: CSAYRGLLTDTQYF. The CDR3 DNA reads as TGCAGTGCGTACAGGGGGCTCCTCACAGATACGCAGTATTTT. The V gene is TRBV20-1, the J gene TRBJ2-3; 9 bases match TRBD1. Germline V CDR1 and CDR2: DFQATT, SNEGSKA (reference sequence). Trimming removed 6 bases from V and 2 bases from J; junction bases left unmatched: 6. This CDR3 comprises 14 residues.

The chain couples TRBV6-2 or TRBV6-3 to TRBJ1-1; possible D gene TRBD1, 5 bases. This CDR3 region has 13 residues. Trimming took off 1 base at V and 5 bases at J, with 8 bases between the two ends. In germline, CDR1 is MNHEY, CDR2 SVGEGT. The CDR3 region is CASSYLGTTEAFF. As DNA, the CDR3 is TGTGCCAGCAGTTACTTGGGGACTACTGAAGCTTTCTTT.